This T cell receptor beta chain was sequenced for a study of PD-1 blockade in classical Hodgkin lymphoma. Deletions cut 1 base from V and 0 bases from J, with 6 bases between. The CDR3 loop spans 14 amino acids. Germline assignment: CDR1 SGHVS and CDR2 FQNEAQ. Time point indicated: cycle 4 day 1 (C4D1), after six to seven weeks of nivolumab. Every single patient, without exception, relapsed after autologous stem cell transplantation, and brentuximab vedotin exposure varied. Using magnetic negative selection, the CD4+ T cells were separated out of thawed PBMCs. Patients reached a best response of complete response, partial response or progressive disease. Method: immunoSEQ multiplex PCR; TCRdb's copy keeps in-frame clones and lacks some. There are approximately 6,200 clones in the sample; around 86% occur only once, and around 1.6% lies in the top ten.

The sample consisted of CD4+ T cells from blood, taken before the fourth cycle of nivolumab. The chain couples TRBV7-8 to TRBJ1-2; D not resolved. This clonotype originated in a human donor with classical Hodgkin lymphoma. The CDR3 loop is CASSLGRANYGYTF. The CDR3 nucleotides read TGTGCCAGCAGCTTAGGGAGGGCTAACTATGGCTACACCTTC.